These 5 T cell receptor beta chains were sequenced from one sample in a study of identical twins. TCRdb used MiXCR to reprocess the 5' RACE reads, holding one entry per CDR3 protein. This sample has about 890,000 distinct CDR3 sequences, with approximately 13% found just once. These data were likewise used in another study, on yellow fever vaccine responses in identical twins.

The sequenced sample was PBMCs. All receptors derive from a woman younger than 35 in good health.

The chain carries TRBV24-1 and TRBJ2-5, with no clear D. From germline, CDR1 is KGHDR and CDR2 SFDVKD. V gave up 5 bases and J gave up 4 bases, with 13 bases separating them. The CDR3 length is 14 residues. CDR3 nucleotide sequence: TGTGCCACCAGTGGGCCTGGACGGTTAGAGACCCAGTACTTC. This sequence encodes CATSGPGRLETQYF.

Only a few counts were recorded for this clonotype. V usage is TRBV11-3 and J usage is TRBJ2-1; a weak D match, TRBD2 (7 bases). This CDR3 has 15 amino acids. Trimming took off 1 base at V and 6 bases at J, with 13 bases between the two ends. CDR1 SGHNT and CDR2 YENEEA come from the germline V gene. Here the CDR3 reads CASSLAGGVINEQFF. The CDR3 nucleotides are TGTGCCAGCAGCTTAGCGGGGGGCGTTATCAATGAGCAGTTCTTC.

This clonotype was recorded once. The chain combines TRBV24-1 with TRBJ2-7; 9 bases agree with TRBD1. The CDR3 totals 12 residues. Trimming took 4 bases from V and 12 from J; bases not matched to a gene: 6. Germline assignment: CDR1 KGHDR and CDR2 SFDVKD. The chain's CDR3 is CATSESGTGLYF. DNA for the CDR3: TGTGCCACCAGTGAATCCGGGACAGGGCTGTACTTC.

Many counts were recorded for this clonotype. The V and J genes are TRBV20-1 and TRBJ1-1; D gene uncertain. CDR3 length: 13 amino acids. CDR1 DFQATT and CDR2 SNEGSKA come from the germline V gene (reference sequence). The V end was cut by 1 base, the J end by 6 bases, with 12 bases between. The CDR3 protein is CSARVPYDPEAFF. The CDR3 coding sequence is TGCAGTGCTAGAGTACCCTACGACCCTGAAGCTTTCTTT.

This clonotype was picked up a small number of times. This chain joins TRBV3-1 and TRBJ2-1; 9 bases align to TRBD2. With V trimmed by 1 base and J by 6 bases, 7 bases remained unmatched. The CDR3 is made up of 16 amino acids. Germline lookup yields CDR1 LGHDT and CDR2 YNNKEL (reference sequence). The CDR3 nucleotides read TGTGCCAGCAGCCAAGGGAGCGGGAGGATCCCCAATGAGCAGTTCTTC. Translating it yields CASSQGSGRIPNEQFF.